This T cell receptor beta chain was identified during a study of blood T cell repertoires in COVID-19. Study at large: Both acute and convalescent COVID-19 samples were obtained from the United States, Italy and Spain. T cells, B-cell-depleted T cells, or PBMCs provided the cDNA or gDNA that served as material.

Clones were read by immunoSEQ multiplex PCR, and TCRdb kept only the in-frame ones, dropping some. The sample includes about 51,000 clones, around 90% of them seen just once. Germline V gene lookup returns CDR1 SGDLS and CDR2 YYNGEE. This CDR3 has 18 residues. Trimming cost V 0 bases and J 0 bases, with 17 bases left between them. The chain carries TRBV9 and TRBJ2-3; D unclear. Specimen: peripheral blood. This receptor was obtained from a man aged 50-59 years with acute or convalescent COVID-19. The CDR3 DNA reads as TGTGCCAGCAGCGTAGCAAGCTTTCTCACTGGTAGCACAGATACGCAGTATTTT. It specifies CASSVASFLTGSTDTQYF.